A selection of T cell receptor beta chains follows, all from one sample in a study of CD8+CD57+ T cells in acquired aplastic anemia. In TCRdb, the reads were re-called with MiXCR into one record per CDR3 protein. In the table there are a few hundred thousand distinct CDR3 sequences, around 50% of which are singletons. The sequenced sample consisted of sorted CD4+, CD8+, or CD8+CD57+ T cells (not recorded which) from PBMCs. These receptor sequences come from a human donor with aplastic anemia. Each CDR3 is given with its conserved first and last residue. The D gene is left open where the match is weak. Not all rows give a size; the values are once, few, many and, for expanded clones, a class.

j_call d_call v_call clone_size cdr3_aa cdr3_nt
TRBJ2-7 . TRBV30 . CAWSVKATYEQYF TGTGCCTGGAGTGTAAAGGCCACCTACGAGCAGTACTTC
TRBJ1-4 . TRBV7-6 many CASSPRVNEKLFF TGTGCCAGCAGCCCCCGGGTTAATGAAAAACTGTTTTTT
TRBJ2-7 TRBD2 TRBV7-8 . CASSSPSGSGYEQYF TGTGCCAGCAGCTCCCCGAGCGGGAGTGGCTACGAGCAGTACTTC
TRBJ1-4 . TRBV19 many CASSTRVNEKLFF TGTGCCAGTAGTACCCGGGTTAATGAAAAACTGTTTTTT
TRBJ2-7 . TRBV3-1 many CASSQGGYEQYF TGTGCCAGCAGCCAAGGCGGGTACGAGCAGTACTTC
TRBJ2-7 TRBD2 TRBV19 few CASSPLQGGWNEQYF TGTGCCAGCAGTCCCCTGCAGGGAGGGTGGAACGAGCAGTACTTC
TRBJ1-2 . TRBV20-1 . CSAGGGTDGGYTF TGCAGTGCAGGGGGGGGCACGGATGGAGGCTACACCTTC
TRBJ1-2 TRBD1 TRBV19 once CASSTLQGSSYGYTF TGTGCCAGTAGTACCCTACAGGGGAGCAGCTATGGCTACACCTTC
TRBJ2-4 TRBD1 TRBV7-9 many CASSLGQGDKNIQYF TGTGCCAGCAGCTTAGGACAGGGTGACAAAAACATTCAGTACTTC
TRBJ1-1 TRBD1 TRBV5-1 many CASSQRAGGGTEAFF TGCGCCAGCAGCCAAAGGGCAGGGGGAGGGACTGAAGCTTTCTTT
TRBJ1-2 . TRBV7-9 . CASSQAVAKNYGYTF TGTGCCAGCAGCCAAGCGGTTGCAAAGAACTATGGCTACACCTTC
TRBJ1-3 . TRBV20-1 . CSARDISGYGNTIYF TGCAGTGCTAGAGATATCTCAGGTTATGGAAACACCATATATTTT
TRBJ2-1 . TRBV19 . CASSSGLRLNEQFF TGTGCCAGTAGTAGTGGGTTGCGTCTGAATGAGCAGTTCTTC
TRBJ1-1 TRBD1 TRBV6-1 . CAIGQGLEAFF TGTGCCATTGGACAGGGCCTTGAAGCTTTCTTT
TRBJ1-1 . TRBV2 . CASSETRETEAFF TGTGCCAGCAGTGAAACTAGGGAAACTGAAGCTTTCTTT
TRBJ2-6 . TRBV2 many CASSDRGTNSGANVLTF TGTGCCAGCAGTGACAGGGGCACCAACTCTGGGGCCAACGTCCTGACTTTC
TRBJ2-5 TRBD2 TRBV19 . CASRSGTGGMETQYF TGTGCCAGTAGATCCGGGACGGGGGGAATGGAGACCCAGTACTTC
TRBJ1-4 . TRBV29-1 . CSVGPLGATNEKLFF TGCAGCGTTGGCCCCCTGGGGGCAACTAATGAAAAACTGTTTTTT
TRBJ2-5 . TRBV29-1 . CSVVGLETQYF TGCAGCGTTGTGGGGTTGGAGACCCAGTACTTC
TRBJ2-5 . TRBV20-1 many CSAKGGGRETQYF TGCAGTGCTAAAGGGGGGGGCCGGGAGACCCAGTACTTC
TRBJ2-1 TRBD2 TRBV7-2 many CASSSGLAGGYNEQFF TGTGCCAGCAGCTCGGGACTAGCGGGCGGGTACAATGAGCAGTTCTTC
TRBJ2-3 . TRBV12-3/TRBV12-4 . CASSSNLDADTQYF TGTGCCAGCAGTTCCAATCTGGACGCAGATACGCAGTATTTT
TRBJ1-2 TRBD1 TRBV7-9 . CASSMGQGLYGYTF TGTGCCAGCAGCATGGGACAGGGGTTGTATGGCTACACCTTC
TRBJ2-1 TRBD1 TRBV6-1 many CASSELPLGTGYNEQFF TGTGCCAGCAGTGAACTGCCACTCGGGACAGGCTACAATGAGCAGTTCTTC
TRBJ2-1 . TRBV12-3/TRBV12-4 few CASSLDGGGPREQFF TGTGCCAGCAGCTTAGATGGCGGGGGCCCCAGGGAGCAGTTCTTC
TRBJ2-4 . TRBV7-9 . CASSLAGGLNIQYF TGTGCCAGCAGCTTAGCGGGGGGGCTGAACATTCAGTACTTC
TRBJ1-2 TRBD1 TRBV20-1 . CSVRQGAKGYTF TGCAGTGTACGACAGGGGGCTAAAGGCTACACCTTC
TRBJ2-2 TRBD1 TRBV5-4 . CASSWGGQGSGELFF TGTGCCAGCAGCTGGGGGGGACAGGGAAGCGGGGAGCTGTTTTTT
TRBJ1-2 TRBD1 TRBV6-1 . CASPGTGGGYTF TGTGCCAGCCCAGGGACAGGGGGTGGCTACACCTTC
TRBJ2-7 . TRBV20-1 . CSARDYRDYEQYF TGCAGTGCTAGAGATTACAGAGACTACGAGCAGTACTTC
TRBJ2-2 TRBD1 TRBV29-1 many CSVESWTGFSGELFF TGCAGCGTTGAATCCTGGACAGGCTTTTCGGGGGAGCTGTTTTTT
TRBJ2-7 . TRBV11-3 few CASSLQGQAVNEQYF TGTGCCAGCAGCTTACAGGGGCAGGCAGTGAACGAGCAGTACTTC
TRBJ2-2 . TRBV15 many CASAVRQVNTGELFF TGTGCCTCCGCTGTGCGGCAGGTGAACACCGGGGAGCTGTTTTTT
TRBJ1-2 . TRBV6-1 many CASSEGRELYGYTF TGTGCCAGCAGTGAAGGGCGGGAGCTCTATGGCTACACCTTC
TRBJ2-7 . TRBV28 . CASSLFEEFEAYEQYF TGTGCCAGCAGTTTATTCGAGGAATTCGAAGCCTACGAGCAGTACTTC
TRBJ2-7 TRBD2 TRBV4-2 . CASSQDSGGAYEQYF TGTGCCAGCAGCCAAGATAGCGGGGGGGCCTACGAGCAGTACTTC
TRBJ1-1 . TRBV7-9 few CASSLVSGRVTEAFF TGTGCCAGCAGCTTAGTTTCAGGGAGAGTCACTGAAGCTTTCTTT
TRBJ1-1 . TRBV10-3 . CAISESQALNTEAFF TGTGCCATCAGTGAGTCGCAGGCCTTGAACACTGAAGCTTTCTTT
TRBJ1-6 . TRBV6-1 many CAITGVRNSPLHF TGTGCTATAACCGGGGTCCGGAATTCACCCCTCCACTTT
TRBJ2-6 . TRBV15 . CATSSVRGSGANVLTF TGTGCCACCAGCAGTGTCAGGGGCTCTGGGGCCAACGTCCTGACTTTC
TRBJ2-7 TRBD2 TRBV29-1 . CSVESAGALYYEQYF TGCAGCGTTGAATCAGCGGGAGCCCTCTATTACGAGCAGTACTTC
TRBJ2-2 TRBD2 TRBV10-3 once CAISVISGTGGLFF TGTGCCATCAGTGTAATTAGCGGGACCGGGGGGCTGTTTTTT
TRBJ2-2 TRBD2 TRBV27 . CASSPWRGGSTGELFF TGTGCCAGCAGTCCTTGGCGGGGGGGTAGCACCGGGGAGCTGTTTTTT
TRBJ2-6 . TRBV20-1 . CSARGGANVLTF TGCAGTGCTAGAGGTGGGGCCAACGTCCTGACTTTC
TRBJ2-3 TRBD2 TRBV7-2 . CASSVIAGGGPDTQYF TGTGCCAGCAGCGTGATAGCGGGAGGGGGGCCAGATACGCAGTATTTT
TRBJ1-1 . TRBV6-5 many CASSYESMNTEAFF TGTGCCAGCAGTTACGAGTCGATGAACACTGAAGCTTTCTTT
TRBJ2-3 . TRBV24-1 . CATSESLPDTQYF TGTGCCACCAGTGAATCTCTACCAGATACGCAGTATTTT
TRBJ1-4 . TRBV7-6 . CASSLESGEKLFF TGTGCCAGCAGCTTAGAATCGGGGGAAAAACTGTTTTTT
TRBJ2-6 . TRBV9 . CASVRGQETQYFGLCSGANVLTF .
TRBJ2-5 . TRBV5-1 . CASSLTQGFGSQTQYF TGCGCCAGCAGCTTGACACAGGGATTCGGGAGTCAGACCCAGTACTTC
TRBJ1-6 TRBD1 TRBV7-2 . CASSEDRAALHF TGTGCCAGCAGCGAAGACAGGGCGGCCCTCCACTTT
TRBJ1-1 TRBD1 TRBV6-5 . CASSYLLGQGVAFF TGTGCCAGCAGTTACTTGTTAGGACAGGGGGTGGCTTTCTTT
TRBJ2-3 . TRBV6-5 many CASSPEGVSTDTQYF TGTGCCAGCAGTCCTGAGGGGGTCAGCACAGATACGCAGTATTTT
TRBJ2-3 . TRBV7-2 . CASSPRDSTDTQYF TGTGCCAGCAGCCCGAGGGACAGCACAGATACGCAGTATTTT
TRBJ2-3 . TRBV5-1 many CASSLGGGGDTDTQYF TGCGCCAGCAGCTTGGGCGGAGGGGGGGACACAGATACGCAGTATTTT